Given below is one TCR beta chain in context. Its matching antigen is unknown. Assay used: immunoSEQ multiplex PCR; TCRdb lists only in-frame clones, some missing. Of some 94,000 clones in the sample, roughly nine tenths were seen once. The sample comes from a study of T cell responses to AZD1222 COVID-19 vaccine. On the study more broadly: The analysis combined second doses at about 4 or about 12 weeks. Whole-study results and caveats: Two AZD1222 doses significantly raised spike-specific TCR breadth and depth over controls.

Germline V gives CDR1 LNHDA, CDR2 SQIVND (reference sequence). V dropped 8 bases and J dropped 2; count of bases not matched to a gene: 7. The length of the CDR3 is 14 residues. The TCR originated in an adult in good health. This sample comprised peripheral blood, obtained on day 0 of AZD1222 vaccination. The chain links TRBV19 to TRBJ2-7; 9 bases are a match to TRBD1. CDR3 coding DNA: TGTGCCAGTCACTCCCGGGACAGGGCCTACGAGCAGTACTTC. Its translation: CASHSRDRAYEQYF.